The entry below gives a single T cell receptor beta chain sequence along with its context. The antigen remains unidentified. The data were produced by immunoSEQ multiplex PCR, yet TCRdb's version contains in-frame clones alone and is incomplete. The top ten clones hold less than 0.5% of a sample with around 61,000 clones, about four fifths of them seen once. The record originates from a study of memory CD4+ T cells and cytomegalovirus serostatus. Study in general: Donors were healthy Belgian adults, several CMV seropositive and approximately 23 seronegative.

Study findings and constraints: The CMV-associated TCR signature appears largely within the CD4+ memory repertoire. About two fifths of the roughly 150 known CMV-associated TCRbeta sequences appeared in CD4+ memory. CMV serostatus prediction reached median AUC roughly 0.95, or 0.91 with US-trained model.

Single viable CD3+CD4+CD8-CD45RO+ cells were sorted as the memory CD4+ T cells. In germline, CDR1 is KGHSH, CDR2 LQKENI. Deletions cut 2 bases from V and 6 bases from J, with 10 bases between. The CDR3 is 13 residues long. This TCR came from an adult in good health and CMV-seronegative. The V and J genes are TRBV18 and TRBJ1-1; the D is unclear. Sequencing was done on a sample of memory CD4+ T cells from blood. This CDR3 reads CASSPDKASEAFF. The CDR3 nucleotides read TGTGCCAGCTCACCAGACAAGGCATCTGAAGCTTTCTTT.